The entry that follows covers one T cell receptor beta chain sequence. Its antigen is undetermined. Germline CDR1 SQVTM, CDR2 ANQGSEA. CDR3 length: 13 residues. Trimming shortened V by 6 bases and J by 6 bases, and 15 bases separated the two germline ends. MiXCR was run by TCRdb on the RT-PCR reads, yielding one entry per CDR3 protein. The data hold 14,000 or so distinct CDR3 sequences, with 70% to 85% observed a single time. The source of the sample is a study of yellow fever vaccine responses in identical twins. Regarding the study as a whole: Reports say the vaccine T cell response in twins looked partly convergent and partly personalized.

The sample in question was T cells from blood (PBMCs), unsorted or a sorted subset (not recorded which), obtained before or after yellow fever vaccination (not recorded which). The rearrangement joins TRBV29-1 to TRBJ2-1; weak D call: TRBD1 (6 bases). The sequence was obtained from a woman aged 18-35 years who received the yellow fever vaccine. The chain's CDR3 is CSVEQGSANEQFF. The CDR3 coding sequence is TGCAGCGTAGAACAGGGCTCGGCCAATGAGCAGTTCTTC.